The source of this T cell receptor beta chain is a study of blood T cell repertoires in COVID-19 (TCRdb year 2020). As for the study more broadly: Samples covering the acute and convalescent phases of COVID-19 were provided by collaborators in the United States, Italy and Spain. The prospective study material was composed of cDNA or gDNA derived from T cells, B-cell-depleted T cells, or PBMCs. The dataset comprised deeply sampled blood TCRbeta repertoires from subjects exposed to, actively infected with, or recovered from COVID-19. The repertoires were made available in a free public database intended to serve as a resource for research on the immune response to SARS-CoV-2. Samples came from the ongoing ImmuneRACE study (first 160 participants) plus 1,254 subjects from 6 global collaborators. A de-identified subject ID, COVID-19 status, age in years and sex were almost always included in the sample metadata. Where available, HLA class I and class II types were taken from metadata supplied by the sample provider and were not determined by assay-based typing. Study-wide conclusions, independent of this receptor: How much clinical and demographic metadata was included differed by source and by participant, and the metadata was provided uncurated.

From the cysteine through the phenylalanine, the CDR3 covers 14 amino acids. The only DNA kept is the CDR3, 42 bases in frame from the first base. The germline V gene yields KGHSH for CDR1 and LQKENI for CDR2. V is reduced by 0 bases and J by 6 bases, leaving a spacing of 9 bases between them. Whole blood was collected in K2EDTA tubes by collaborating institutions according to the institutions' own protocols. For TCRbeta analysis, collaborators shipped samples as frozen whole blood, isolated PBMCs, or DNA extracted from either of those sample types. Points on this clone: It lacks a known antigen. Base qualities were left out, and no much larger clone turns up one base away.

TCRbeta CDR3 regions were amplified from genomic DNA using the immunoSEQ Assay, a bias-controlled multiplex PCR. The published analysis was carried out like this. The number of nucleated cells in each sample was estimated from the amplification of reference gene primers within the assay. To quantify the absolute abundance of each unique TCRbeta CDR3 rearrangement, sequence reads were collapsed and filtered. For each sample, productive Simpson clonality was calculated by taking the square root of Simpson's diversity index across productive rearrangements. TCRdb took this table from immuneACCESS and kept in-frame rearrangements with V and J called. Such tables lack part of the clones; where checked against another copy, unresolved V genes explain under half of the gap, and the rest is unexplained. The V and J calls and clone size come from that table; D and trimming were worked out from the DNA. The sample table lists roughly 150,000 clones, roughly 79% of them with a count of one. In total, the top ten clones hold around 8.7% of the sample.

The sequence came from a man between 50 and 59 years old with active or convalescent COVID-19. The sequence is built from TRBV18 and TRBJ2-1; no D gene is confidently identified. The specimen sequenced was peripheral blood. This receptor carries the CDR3 CASSPPSQFNEQFF. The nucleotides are TGTGCCAGCTCACCACCGTCCCAGTTCAATGAGCAGTTCTTC.